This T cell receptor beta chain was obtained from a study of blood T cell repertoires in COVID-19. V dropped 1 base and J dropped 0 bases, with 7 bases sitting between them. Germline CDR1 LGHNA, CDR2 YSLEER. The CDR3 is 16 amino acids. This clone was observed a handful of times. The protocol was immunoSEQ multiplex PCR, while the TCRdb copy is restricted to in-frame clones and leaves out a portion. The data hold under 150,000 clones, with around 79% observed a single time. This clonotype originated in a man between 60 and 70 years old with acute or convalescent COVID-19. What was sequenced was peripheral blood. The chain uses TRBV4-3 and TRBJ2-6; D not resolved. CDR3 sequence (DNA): TGCGCCAGCAGCCAAGGGTTAGACTCTGGGGCCAACGTCCTGACTTTC. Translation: CASSQGLDSGANVLTF.